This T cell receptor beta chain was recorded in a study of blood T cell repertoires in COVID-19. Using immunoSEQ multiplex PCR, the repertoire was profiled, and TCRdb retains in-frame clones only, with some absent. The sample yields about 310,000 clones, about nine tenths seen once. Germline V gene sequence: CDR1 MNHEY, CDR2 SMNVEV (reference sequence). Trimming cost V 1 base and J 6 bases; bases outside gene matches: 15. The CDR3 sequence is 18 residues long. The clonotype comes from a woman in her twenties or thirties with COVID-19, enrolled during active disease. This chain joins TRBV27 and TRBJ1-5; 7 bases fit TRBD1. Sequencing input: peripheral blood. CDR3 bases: TGTGCCAGCAGTTTATTCCAGACCACGACAGGGAACGGTCAGCCCCAGCATTTT. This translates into CASSLFQTTTGNGQPQHF.